The subject of this entry is one TCR beta chain. Authors' analysis steps: Amplification from reference gene primers served as the basis for estimated nucleated cell counts. Sequencing used immunoSEQ multiplex PCR; TCRdb keeps in-frame clones, though not all of them. The D gene and trimming were derived from the DNA, and the V and J assignments and clone size from that table. The data hold 200,000 to 250,000 clones, with approximately 84% observed a single time. The data belong to a study of blood T cell repertoires in COVID-19. Study-wide context: There were acute and convalescent COVID-19 samples, and they came from the United States, Italy and Spain. Sample material is recorded as cDNA or gDNA derived from T cells, B-cell-depleted T cells, or PBMCs.

The CDR3 consists of 15 residues. V was pared by 4 bases and J by 10 bases, with 7 bases of the junction left unmatched. Per the germline V gene, CDR1 is LGHDT and CDR2 is YNNKEL (reference sequence). The receptor was derived from a woman aged 55-70 years with acute or convalescent COVID-19. Sample: peripheral blood. The V and J genes are TRBV3-1 (or the pseudogene TRBV3-2) and TRBJ1-6, with 10 bases identical to TRBD1. The CDR3 is CASSRGGQGPSPLHF. In DNA, the CDR3 is TGTGCCAGCAGCCGAGGGGGACAGGGGCCATCACCCCTCCACTTT.